What follows describes a single T cell receptor beta chain. The sample originates from a study of technical replicates of blood from a handful of donors. The V gene's germline CDR1 is KGHSH and CDR2 LQKENI. The V and J ends lost 2 bases and 0 bases, in that order; junction bases with no gene match: 3. The CDR3 covers 16 residues. Method: immunoSEQ multiplex PCR; TCRdb's copy keeps in-frame clones and lacks some. The sample consists of fewer than 95,000 clones, around 94% of them appearing once. The receptor was derived from a human donor in good health. The V gene is TRBV18, the J gene TRBJ1-1; TRBD1 matches 10 bases. The specimen was T cells isolated from PBMCs. CDR3 in amino acids: CASSPAGTGVNTEAFF. The CDR3 nucleotides read TGTGCCAGCTCACCAGCCGGGACAGGGGTGAACACTGAAGCTTTCTTT.